The clone carrying this T cell receptor beta chain was picked up one time. Its matching antigen is unknown. Profiling relied on immunoSEQ multiplex PCR, and the TCRdb table lists in-frame clones only, not all of them. Among over 100,000 clones, around 90% were seen once, and the ten largest hold just under 8.5%. No infections or other immune events were documented during collection. This sample is drawn from a study of identifying expanded T cells in peripheral blood. Study-level results: Variance in clone template counts between approximately 2-week samples significantly increased with total template count across all healthy donors. About 1.2 clones differed between technical replicates, versus approximately 17 and 20 over time.

Sequencing was performed on blood. This TCR was recovered from a person aged 18-70 years in good health.

In DNA, the CDR3 is TGTGCCAGCAGGATGAAAGCGGGAGAGTTTACCGGGGAGCTGTTTTTT. It codes for CASRMKAGEFTGELFF. The rearrangement uses TRBV6-6 and TRBJ2-2; TRBD2 matches 8 bases. Trimming cost V 6 bases and J 5 bases; bases outside gene matches: 11. The CDR3 runs 16 residues. The germline V gene encodes CDR1 MNHNY and CDR2 SVGAGI (reference sequence).